Listed here is a single T cell receptor beta chain. Based on its abundance in the sample, this clonotype is medium-sized (0.01 to 0.1%). No cognate antigen has been identified for it. The record has no base qualities; no much larger clone is one base away. This specimen comes from a study of patients and donors after allogeneic stem cell transplantation (TCRdb year 2020). Taken from cysteine to phenylalanine, the CDR3 has 15 residues. The only DNA kept is the CDR3, 45 bases in frame from the first base. Receptors were amplified or captured by RT-PCR. These reads were obtained on a NextSeq 550. TCRdb's own reprocessing of the public reads used fastp at Q25 and MiXCR and kept productive beta chains. Rows merge per CDR3 protein into single entries with the most common DNA and genes. This sample comprises around 2,000 distinct CDR3 sequences, about 4.3% of them detected only once. The top ten hold roughly 29% of the sample.

The receptor was isolated from a human donor who was either an allogeneic HSCT recipient or a stem cell or donor lymphocyte infusion donor (not recorded which). It is not recorded whose cells these are; they may come from a transplant donor. The rearrangement combines TRBV12-2 with TRBJ1-3; TRBD1, the table's D call, was not compared with the DNA. TRBV12-2 is a listed pseudogene. Sequencing used blood, either unsorted or a sorted T cell fraction (not recorded which). The CDR3 protein sequence reads: CASRPDRGCGNTIYF. The DNA is as follows: TGTGCAAGTCGCCCGGACAGGGGGTGTGGAAACACCATATATTTT.